Below, 20 T cell receptor beta chains from the same sample are listed, as sequenced in a study of shared clonotypes between healthy human individuals. Here immunoSEQ multiplex PCR was the method, and the copy in TCRdb shows in-frame clones only, minus some. This table holds 730,000 or so clones, approximately 75% found once. Sequenced material: memory CD4+ T cells sorted from blood. Regarding subset: CD45RA-negative fraction. These receptors all stem from a young woman in good health.

As to this clone: The sample holds other DNA sequences that translate to the same CDR3. V usage is TRBV20-1 and J usage is TRBJ2-5; no definite D call. CDR1 DFQATT and CDR2 SNEGSKA come from the germline V gene (reference sequence). The CDR3 spans 10 residues. V gave up 5 bases and J gave up 5 bases, with 6 bases separating them. The CDR3 reads CSAATETQYF. DNA of the CDR3: TGCAGTGCTGCAACGGAGACCCAGTACTTC.

The V and J genes are TRBV5-4 and TRBJ2-5, with a possible D match to TRBD2 (6 bases). V lost 4 bases to trimming and J lost 6 bases, with 19 bases between them. Germline CDR1 is SGHNT and CDR2 is YYREEE (reference sequence). The CDR3 totals 15 residues. The CDR3 DNA reads TGTGCCAGCAGCGGGACTCCAGACTCGGTAAAGACCCAGTACTTC. This encodes CASSGTPDSVKTQYF.

This chain joins TRBV29-1 and TRBJ2-1, with TRBD1 as a possible D gene (6 bases). This CDR3 has 14 residues. The V end was cut by 6 bases, the J end by 4 bases, with 16 bases between. Germline loops: CDR1 SQVTM, CDR2 ANQGSEA. Here the CDR3 reads CSVASQGSYNEQFF. CDR3 DNA sequence: TGCAGCGTCGCCTCTCAGGGGTCTTACAATGAGCAGTTCTTC.

This chain connects TRBV6-6 to TRBJ2-3, with 7 bases matching TRBD2. The CDR3 extends over 14 amino acids. In germline, CDR1 is MNHNY, CDR2 SVGAGI (reference sequence). After removal of 6 bases from V and 6 bases from J, the junction contained 9 bases not matched to a gene. In nucleotides, the CDR3 is TGTGCCAGCAGCCGACCAAGCGGGACGGATACGCAGTATTTT. Translated: CASSRPSGTDTQYF.

This chain joins TRBV4-2 and TRBJ2-1, with no clear D. Germline assignment: CDR1 LGHNA and CDR2 YNFKEQ. Trimming removed 3 bases from V and 0 bases from J, with 9 bases in between. CDR3 length equals 15 residues. CDR3 amino acids: CASSQAGSSYNEQFF. The CDR3 DNA is TGTGCCAGCAGCCAGGCTGGATCCTCCTACAATGAGCAGTTCTTC.

The gene calls are TRBV5-6 and TRBJ2-7; possible D gene TRBD2, 6 bases. The ends were cut back, 4 bases at V and 5 bases at J, with 19 bases in the middle. CDR1 is SGHDT, CDR2 YYEEEE, per germline. The CDR3 totals 15 residues. The CDR3 coding sequence is TGTGCCAGCAGCAGGGGACTCCGGGGTGGGGACGAGCAGTACTTC. It yields the protein CASSRGLRGGDEQYF.

The rearrangement joins TRBV28 to TRBJ2-4; D not resolved. V was shortened by 2 bases and J by 15 bases, with 14 bases between the two germline ends. The CDR3 is 12 amino acids. Germline V CDR1 and CDR2: MDHEN, SYDVKM. The CDR3 sequence: CASSLGTLNWYF. In nucleotides, the CDR3 is TGTGCCAGCAGTTTAGGAACACTTAACTGGTACTTC.

V and J are TRBV9 and TRBJ2-2; 11 positions agree with TRBD2. CDR3 length: 17 amino acids. The trim removed 4 bases at V and 5 bases at J, leaving 10 bases unmatched. Germline V gene lookup returns CDR1 SGDLS and CDR2 YYNGEE. The CDR3 DNA reads TGTGCCAGCAGCCCAAGAGGTCTAGCGGGAGGTACCGGGGAGCTGTTTTTT. This sequence encodes CASSPRGLAGGTGELFF.

The chain joins TRBV11-2 to TRBJ1-1, with D unclear. The V end lost 1 base, the J end lost 1 base, and 7 bases lay between the germline ends. This CDR3 is 14 amino acids long. CDR1 and CDR2 from the germline V gene are SGHAT and FQNNGV. This chain's CDR3 is CASSLGAWNTEAFF. CDR3 nucleotide sequence: TGTGCCAGCAGCTTAGGGGCTTGGAACACTGAAGCTTTCTTT.

This clone has more than one count but fewer than ten. The V call is TRBV7-6, the J call TRBJ2-5; D is ambiguous. The V gene's germline CDR1 is SGHVS and CDR2 FNYEAQ. The V end was cut by 4 bases, the J end by 5 bases, with 11 bases between. The CDR3 covers 13 residues. CDR3: CASSSQVDETQYF. CDR3 coding DNA: TGTGCCAGCAGCTCCCAGGTCGATGAGACCCAGTACTTC. The entire variable domain, with the rest obtained from reference TRBV7-6 and TRBJ2-5, is as follows: GAGVSQSPRYKVTKRGQDVALRCDPISGHVSLYWYRQALGQGPEFLTYFNYEAQQDKSGLPNDRFSAERPEGSISTLTIQRTEQRDSAMYRCASSSQVDETQYFGPGTRLLVL.

The CDR3 spells CASSLGSTGVGEKLFF. The CDR3 DNA reads as TGTGCCAGCAGCTTAGGCTCGACAGGGGTGGGTGAAAAACTGTTTTTT. The rearrangement links TRBV7-2 to TRBJ1-4, with TRBD1 identical over 8 bases. The CDR3 loop spans 16 amino acids. CDR1 and CDR2 from the germline V gene are SGHTA and FQGNSA. With 1 base clipped from V and 7 bases from J, the junction kept 8 bases outside the gene matches.

This rearrangement joins TRBV29-1 to TRBJ2-3, with TRBD2 as a possible D gene (6 bases). Germline assignment: CDR1 SQVTM and CDR2 ANQGSEA. This CDR3 is built from 15 residues. The V end was cut by 2 bases, the J end by 0 bases, with 12 bases between. The CDR3 spells CSVEIGRTSTDTQYF. The CDR3 region has the DNA TGCAGCGTTGAAATTGGGAGGACTAGCACAGATACGCAGTATTTT.

J is TRBJ2-1 and V is TRBV28, with TRBD1 identical over 9 bases. The trim removed 5 bases at V and 5 bases at J, leaving 19 bases unmatched. The CDR3 extends over 19 amino acids. CDR1 MDHEN and CDR2 SYDVKM come from the germline V gene. CDR3 coding DNA: TGTGCCAGCAGTCTCCTGCTAGCCGGGACAGGGTGGCGGAACAATGAGCAGTTCTTC. This codes for CASSLLLAGTGWRNNEQFF.

This chain uses TRBV11-2 with TRBJ2-7, with no clear D. The germline CDR1 and CDR2 sequences are SGHAT and FQNNGV. The CDR3 is made up of 15 amino acids. The V gene lost 0 bases and the J gene lost 2 bases, with 11 bases spanning the gap. DNA of the CDR3: TGTGCCAGCAGCTTAGAGGGCGGATCCACCTACGAGCAGTACTTC. Its protein is CASSLEGGSTYEQYF.

As DNA, the CDR3 is TGCGCCAGCAGCTTGGTTGGGGCTCAGACCCAGTACTTC. This sequence encodes CASSLVGAQTQYF. This rearrangement joins TRBV5-1 to TRBJ2-5, with D perhaps TRBD1 (5 bases). From germline, CDR1 is SGHRS and CDR2 YFSETQ. CDR3 size: 13 residues. V lost 0 bases and J 6 bases, leaving 9 bases between the germline ends. Drawing the rest from reference TRBV5-1 and TRBJ2-5, the complete variable domain is KAGVTQTPRYLIKTRGQQVTLSCSPISGHRSVSWYQQTPGQGLQFLFEYFSETQRNKGNFPGRFSGRQFSNSRSEMNVSTLELGDSALYLCASSLVGAQTQYFGPGTRLLVL.

This sequence joins TRBV19 and TRBJ2-1, with 7 bases lining up with TRBD2. Germline CDR1 is LNHDA and CDR2 is SQIVND (reference sequence). The length of the CDR3 is 15 residues. The V and J ends lost 3 bases and 5 bases, in that order; junction bases with no gene match: 7. CDR3 loop: CASSISAGVHNEQFF. The DNA for the CDR3 is TGTGCCAGTAGTATTTCTGCGGGGGTTCACAATGAGCAGTTCTTC.

This chain connects TRBV29-1 to TRBJ2-7; D is perhaps TRBD2 (6 bases). The CDR3 runs 13 residues. The V gene lost 7 bases and the J gene lost 2 bases, with 15 bases spanning the gap. Germline V gives CDR1 SQVTM, CDR2 ANQGSEA. The CDR3 protein is CSAGTPPAYEQYF. The CDR3 DNA reads as TGCAGCGCCGGGACTCCCCCAGCCTACGAGCAGTACTTC.

The V and J genes are TRBV23-1 and TRBJ2-1; tentatively, D is TRBD1 (5 bases). TRBV23-1 is treated as an ORF (open reading frame) with a function not yet certain. The CDR3 runs to 16 residues. Trimming cost V 0 bases and J 3 bases, with 12 bases left between them. The CDR3 sequence: CASSQSIGVRYNEQFF. The CDR3 DNA follows: TGCGCCAGCAGTCAATCAATAGGGGTCCGCTACAATGAGCAGTTCTTC.

V gene TRBV6-5 combines with J gene TRBJ1-4; possibly TRBD1 for D (6 bases). Germline V gene lookup returns CDR1 MNHEY and CDR2 SVGAGI. Trimming pared 6 bases from V and 5 bases from J, leaving 13 bases between. This CDR3 has 14 amino acids. CDR3 DNA sequence: TGTGCCAGCAGAACAACAGGGTCCAATGAAAAACTGTTTTTT. Amino acids: CASRTTGSNEKLFF.

The chain recombines TRBV18 with TRBJ2-7; 8 positions agree with TRBD2. This CDR3 spans 16 amino acids. Unmatched junction bases numbered 8, after V lost 0 bases and J lost 4 bases. Germline V CDR1 and CDR2: KGHSH, LQKENI. The CDR3 sequence is CASSPPRRLASYEQYF. DNA for the CDR3: TGTGCCAGCTCACCACCGCGGAGACTAGCGTCATACGAGCAGTACTTC.